The rows below give T cell receptor beta chains drawn from one sample of a study of cytomegalovirus exposure and HLA in healthy donors. Method: immunoSEQ multiplex PCR; TCRdb's copy keeps in-frame clones and lacks some. Of about 160,000 clones in the sample, around 80% are singletons; the top ten hold approximately 2%. Material: PBMCs. The origin of the receptors is a young man in good health and CMV-seronegative. Both conserved end residues are part of each CDR3. D genes are given only for firm matches. Part of the rows lack a size; the others show once, few, many or a class for expanded clones.

V gene	clone size	J gene	D gene	CDR3 protein	CDR3 DNA
TRBV5-6	-	TRBJ2-1	-	CASSLVSGAPYNEQFF	TGTGCCAGCAGCTTGGTATCGGGAGCCCCCTACAATGAGCAGTTCTTC
TRBV6-5	few	TRBJ1-4	TRBD1	CASSYTTGGGNEKLFF	TGTGCCAGCAGTTACACGACAGGGGGGGGTAATGAAAAACTGTTTTTT
TRBV6-6	once	TRBJ2-1	TRBD2	CASSPLLAGGLDEQFF	TGTGCCAGCAGCCCCTTACTAGCGGGGGGTTTAGATGAGCAGTTCTTC
TRBV7-2	once	TRBJ2-1	-	CASSYWASSYNEQFF	TGTGCCAGCAGTTACTGGGCGAGCTCCTACAATGAGCAGTTCTTC
TRBV18	-	TRBJ2-7	TRBD1	CASSPRDSGEQYF	TGTGCCAGCTCACCTCGGGACAGTGGTGAGCAGTACTTC
TRBV14	-	TRBJ2-7	-	CASSPLGRQYHYEQYF	TGTGCCAGCAGCCCCCTTGGGAGGCAGTATCACTACGAGCAGTACTTC
TRBV18	-	TRBJ2-5	TRBD2	CASSPRILAGAGQQETQYF	TGTGCCAGCTCACCACGGATCCTAGCGGGAGCGGGGCAACAAGAGACCCAGTACTTC
TRBV7-9	-	TRBJ2-7	TRBD2	CASSSSGRGYEQYF	TGTGCCAGCAGCTCGAGCGGGAGAGGGTACGAGCAGTACTTC
TRBV2	-	TRBJ2-1	TRBD2	CASSPRLAGGPGVHNEQFF	TGTGCCAGCAGCCCGAGACTAGCGGGGGGGCCAGGGGTCCACAATGAGCAGTTCTTC
TRBV9	few	TRBJ2-1	TRBD1	CASSPRGQGSYNEQFF	TGTGCCAGCAGCCCCCGCGGACAGGGCTCCTACAATGAGCAGTTCTTC
TRBV6-1	-	TRBJ2-7	TRBD1	CASSGTESYEQYF	TGTGCCAGCAGCGGGACAGAGAGCTACGAGCAGTACTTC
TRBV6-1	-	TRBJ2-5	TRBD2	CASSDQLAGQETQYF	TGTGCCAGCAGTGACCAGCTAGCGGGGCAAGAGACCCAGTACTTC
TRBV13	-	TRBJ2-5	TRBD2	CASSSGTSQETQYF	TGTGCCAGCAGCTCAGGGACTAGCCAAGAGACCCAGTACTTC
TRBV15	once	TRBJ2-5	TRBD1	CATSRGGTGGETQYF	TGTGCCACCAGCAGAGGCGGGACAGGGGGAGAGACCCAGTACTTC
TRBV28	-	TRBJ2-4	TRBD2	CASSFWLAGAKNIQYF	TGTGCCAGCAGTTTCTGGCTAGCGGGAGCCAAAAACATTCAGTACTTC
TRBV6-4	-	TRBJ2-2	TRBD1	CASSRGTGAHTGELFF	TGTGCCAGCAGTAGGGGGACAGGGGCACACACCGGGGAGCTGTTTTTT
TRBV7-9	-	TRBJ2-1	TRBD2	CASSLEDGGVDEQFF	TGTGCCAGCAGCCTAGAGGATGGGGGGGTAGATGAGCAGTTCTTC
TRBV4-1	-	TRBJ2-1	-	CASSHPVNEQFF	TGCGCCAGCAGCCATCCTGTCAATGAGCAGTTCTTC
TRBV2	-	TRBJ1-6	TRBD1	CASSPQGGRSPLHF	TGTGCCAGCAGCCCGCAAGGGGGCCGGTCACCCCTCCACTTT
TRBV7-3	-	TRBJ2-2	TRBD1	CASSLNPQGAYTGELFF	TGTGCCAGCAGCTTAAATCCCCAGGGGGCTTACACCGGGGAGCTGTTTTTT
TRBV5-4	-	TRBJ2-5	TRBD2	CASSLASEMTSGRETQYF	TGTGCCAGCAGCTTGGCCTCCGAAATGACTAGCGGGAGAGAGACCCAGTACTTC
TRBV6-1	-	TRBJ2-7	TRBD2	CAIEGTSDVGEQYF	TGTGCCATTGAGGGGACTAGCGACGTTGGCGAGCAGTACTTC
TRBV5-1	-	TRBJ2-2	-	CASSLTPGAGAGELFF	TGCGCCAGCAGCTTGACCCCTGGGGCAGGGGCCGGGGAGCTGTTTTTT
TRBV7-9	few	TRBJ2-7	TRBD2	CASSLVGGSYEQYF	TGTGCCAGCAGCTTAGTGGGCGGGAGCTACGAGCAGTACTTC
TRBV2	-	TRBJ2-1	TRBD2	CASSALAPYNEQFF	TGTGCCAGCAGTGCACTAGCGCCTTACAATGAGCAGTTCTTC
TRBV7-3	few	TRBJ2-7	TRBD2	CASSSQAGGAYEQYF	TGTGCCAGCAGCTCACAAGCGGGGGGTGCCTACGAGCAGTACTTC
TRBV7-7	-	TRBJ2-3	TRBD2	CASSSGLAGTDTQYF	TGTGCTAGCAGCTCCGGACTAGCGGGCACGGATACGCAGTATTTT
TRBV9	-	TRBJ2-5	-	CASSVLRQGGKTQYF	TGTGCCAGCAGCGTCCTCCGCCAGGGGGGAAAGACCCAGTACTTC
TRBV5-4	few	TRBJ2-7	TRBD2	CASSLGSLREGREYF	TGTGCCAGCAGCTTGGGGTCACTGCGGGAGGGCCGGGAGTACTTC
TRBV7-8	-	TRBJ1-2	-	CASSPSSGVGYTF	TGTGCCAGCAGCCCTAGCTCTGGCGTTGGCTACACCTTC
TRBV9	-	TRBJ1-3	-	CASSVDGGSSGNTIYF	TGTGCCAGCAGCGTAGACGGGGGGTCCTCTGGAAACACCATATATTTT
TRBV23-1	-	TRBJ2-5	-	CASRVAAPDQETQYF	TGCGCCAGCAGGGTAGCGGCGCCCGACCAAGAGACCCAGTACTTC
TRBV9	-	TRBJ2-1	-	CASSVGGGPFEQFF	TGTGCCAGCAGCGTAGGCGGCGGGCCCTTTGAGCAGTTCTTC
TRBV29-1	-	TRBJ1-1	-	CSALEGAQAEAFF	TGCAGCGCCCTGGAAGGGGCGCAGGCTGAAGCTTTCTTT
TRBV5-1	-	TRBJ2-2	TRBD1	CASSTGQGNTGELFF	TGCGCCAGCAGCACAGGACAGGGGAACACCGGGGAGCTGTTTTTT
TRBV5-1	once	TRBJ2-5	TRBD2	CASSFSGGEKTQYF	TGCGCCAGCAGCTTTAGCGGGGGGGAGAAGACCCAGTACTTC
TRBV28	-	TRBJ2-7	TRBD1	CASRSQGAGYEQYF	TGTGCCAGCAGGTCCCAGGGGGCGGGCTACGAGCAGTACTTC
TRBV19	once	TRBJ1-5	TRBD1	CASSRDRGPNYQPQHF	TGTGCCAGTAGCCGGGACAGGGGGCCTAACTATCAGCCCCAGCATTTT
TRBV6-1	-	TRBJ2-1	TRBD1	CASSMDRAFNEQFF	TGTGCCAGCTCTATGGACAGGGCCTTCAATGAGCAGTTCTTC
TRBV7-2	-	TRBJ2-7	TRBD1	CASSPTGTGGGQYF	TGTGCCAGCAGCCCTACCGGGACAGGGGGCGGGCAGTACTTC
TRBV11-2	-	TRBJ1-2	-	CASSPLPAGRASYTF	TGTGCCAGCAGCCCTCTCCCCGCGGGACGAGCAAGCTACACCTTC